A selection of T cell receptor beta chains follows, all from one sample in a study of CD8 T cells in ankylosing spondylitis. TCRdb processed the 5' RACE reads anew with MiXCR; each CDR3 protein has one entry. The table shows 200,000 to 300,000 distinct CDR3 sequences, with around 11% occurring only once. Sequencing input: blood, either unsorted or a sorted T cell fraction (not recorded which). These receptors were taken from a male donor with ankylosing spondylitis or in good health (not recorded which). The CDR3 runs from the conserved cysteine through the conserved F or W. A D gene is named only where the DNA matches it firmly. The size of a clone is reported for some rows only, either as once, few or many, or as a class for expanded clones.

D gene: .; J gene: TRBJ1-5; clone size: .; CDR3 length: 13; V gene: TRBV6-1; CDR3 protein: CASSDRSNQPQHF; CDR3 DNA: TGTGCCAGCAGTGACAGGAGCAATCAGCCCCAGCATTTT
D gene: .; J gene: TRBJ2-1; clone size: .; CDR3 length: 15; V gene: TRBV7-6; CDR3 protein: CASSRILALLNEQFF; CDR3 DNA: TGTGCCAGCAGCCGAATTTTGGCCCTTTTGAATGAGCAGTTCTTC
D gene: TRBD2; J gene: TRBJ2-1; clone size: many; CDR3 length: 16; V gene: TRBV13; CDR3 protein: CASSPRTPGTSGRWFF; CDR3 DNA: TGTGCCAGCAGCCCCAGGACTCCCGGGACTAGCGGGAGGTGGTTCTTC
D gene: TRBD1; J gene: TRBJ1-2; clone size: many; CDR3 length: 16; V gene: TRBV4-1; CDR3 protein: CASSQDRTGYNYGYTF; CDR3 DNA: TGCGCCAGCAGCCAAGACCGGACAGGATATAACTATGGCTACACCTTC
D gene: TRBD2; J gene: TRBJ2-5; clone size: many; CDR3 length: 15; V gene: TRBV7-2; CDR3 protein: CASSFQAGGLETQYF; CDR3 DNA: TGTGCCAGCAGCTTTCAAGCGGGAGGGCTGGAGACCCAGTACTTC
D gene: TRBD2; J gene: TRBJ2-1; clone size: many; CDR3 length: 15; V gene: TRBV5-1; CDR3 protein: CASTTGTSAYNEQFF; CDR3 DNA: TGCGCCAGCACAACCGGGACTAGCGCATACAATGAGCAGTTCTTC
D gene: TRBD1; J gene: TRBJ1-1; clone size: many; CDR3 length: 14; V gene: TRBV5-5; CDR3 protein: CASSSGTVHTEAFF; CDR3 DNA: TGTGCCAGCAGCTCTGGGACAGTTCACACTGAAGCTTTCTTT
D gene: .; J gene: TRBJ2-5; clone size: few; CDR3 length: 15; V gene: TRBV5-1; CDR3 protein: CASSLGAAYQETQYF; CDR3 DNA: TGCGCCAGCAGCTTAGGGGCTGCGTACCAAGAGACCCAGTACTTC
D gene: .; J gene: TRBJ2-7; clone size: .; CDR3 length: 15; V gene: TRBV7-2; CDR3 protein: CASSLFGSRTYEQYF; CDR3 DNA: TGTGCCAGCAGCTTATTTGGTAGCCGTACCTACGAGCAGTACTTC
D gene: .; J gene: TRBJ2-3; clone size: .; CDR3 length: 16; V gene: TRBV12-3/TRBV12-4; CDR3 protein: CASSLAPGGLTDTQYF; CDR3 DNA: TGTGCCAGCAGTTTAGCCCCCGGCGGGCTCACAGATACGCAGTATTTT
D gene: TRBD2; J gene: TRBJ2-7; clone size: many; CDR3 length: 14; V gene: TRBV9; CDR3 protein: CASGPGTTHYEQYF; CDR3 DNA: TGTGCCAGCGGACCCGGGACTACCCATTACGAGCAGTACTTC
D gene: .; J gene: TRBJ1-1; clone size: .; CDR3 length: 14; V gene: TRBV5-1; CDR3 protein: CASSLQGQGTEAFF; CDR3 DNA: TGCGCCAGCTCGTTGCAGGGTCAGGGCACTGAAGCTTTCTTT
D gene: .; J gene: TRBJ2-3; clone size: .; CDR3 length: 11; V gene: TRBV2; CDR3 protein: CASSVGPKQYF; CDR3 DNA: TGTGCCAGCAGTGTCGGCCCGAAGCAGTATTTT
D gene: TRBD1; J gene: TRBJ2-7; clone size: few; CDR3 length: 15; V gene: TRBV20-1; CDR3 protein: CSARGASGTGYEQYF; CDR3 DNA: TGCAGTGCTAGAGGGGCCTCCGGGACAGGCTACGAGCAGTACTTC
D gene: TRBD1; J gene: TRBJ2-5; clone size: many; CDR3 length: 14; V gene: TRBV29-1; CDR3 protein: CSAKKGAGTETQYF; CDR3 DNA: TGCAGCGCCAAGAAGGGGGCAGGGACGGAGACCCAGTACTTC
D gene: .; J gene: TRBJ2-7; clone size: many; CDR3 length: 18; V gene: TRBV29-1; CDR3 protein: CSVEGSPGQLQSSYEQYF; CDR3 DNA: TGCAGCGTTGAAGGGTCCCCAGGACAGTTGCAAAGCTCCTACGAGCAGTACTTC
D gene: .; J gene: TRBJ2-7; clone size: many; CDR3 length: 15; V gene: TRBV20-1; CDR3 protein: CSARDYGMDAGEQYF; CDR3 DNA: TGCAGTGCTAGAGATTATGGAATGGACGCAGGAGAGCAGTACTTC
D gene: TRBD2; J gene: TRBJ2-1; clone size: few; CDR3 length: 15; V gene: TRBV2; CDR3 protein: CASSWTSGGSGTQFF; CDR3 DNA: TGTGCCAGCAGTTGGACTAGCGGGGGGTCTGGGACTCAGTTCTTC
D gene: TRBD1; J gene: TRBJ2-2; clone size: many; CDR3 length: 14; V gene: TRBV9; CDR3 protein: CASSVIQGPGELFF; CDR3 DNA: TGTGCCAGCAGCGTAATACAGGGGCCCGGGGAGCTGTTTTTT
D gene: .; J gene: TRBJ1-6; clone size: .; CDR3 length: 13; V gene: TRBV6-6; CDR3 protein: CASSKGVNSPLHF; CDR3 DNA: TGTGCCAGCAGCAAAGGGGTAAATTCACCCCTCCACTTT
D gene: TRBD2; J gene: TRBJ2-5; clone size: many; CDR3 length: 15; V gene: TRBV6-5; CDR3 protein: CASSFGLAGQETQYF; CDR3 DNA: TGTGCCAGCAGTTTTGGACTAGCGGGTCAAGAGACCCAGTACTTC
D gene: TRBD2; J gene: TRBJ2-7; clone size: few; CDR3 length: 19; V gene: TRBV18; CDR3 protein: CASSQWTSGRGMSSYEQYF; CDR3 DNA: TGTGCCAGCTCGCAATGGACTAGCGGGAGGGGGATGAGCTCCTACGAGCAGTACTTC
D gene: .; J gene: TRBJ2-7; clone size: .; CDR3 length: 12; V gene: TRBV20-1; CDR3 protein: CSASMSFYEQYF; CDR3 DNA: TGCAGTGCTAGTATGTCTTTCTACGAGCAGTACTTC
D gene: TRBD1; J gene: TRBJ1-4; clone size: many; CDR3 length: 15; V gene: TRBV15; CDR3 protein: CATSRAATGEGELFF; CDR3 DNA: TGTGCCACCAGCAGAGCCGCGACAGGGGAGGGGGAACTGTTTTTT
D gene: .; J gene: TRBJ2-1; clone size: .; CDR3 length: 17; V gene: TRBV5-1; CDR3 protein: CASSSPGGGGSYNEQFF; CDR3 DNA: TGCGCCAGCAGCTCTCCAGGGGGCGGGGGCTCCTACAATGAGCAGTTCTTC
D gene: TRBD1; J gene: TRBJ2-7; clone size: .; CDR3 length: 14; V gene: TRBV18; CDR3 protein: CASTQGQGVYEQYF; CDR3 DNA: TGTGCCAGTACACAGGGGCAAGGAGTGTACGAGCAGTACTTC
D gene: .; J gene: TRBJ1-1; clone size: few; CDR3 length: 14; V gene: TRBV18; CDR3 protein: CASSPNTMNTEAFF; CDR3 DNA: TGTGCCAGCTCACCCAACACTATGAACACTGAAGCTTTCTTT
D gene: .; J gene: TRBJ2-3; clone size: .; CDR3 length: 13; V gene: TRBV7-2; CDR3 protein: CASTTKGSDTQYF; CDR3 DNA: TGTGCCAGCACCACTAAGGGATCAGATACGCAGTATTTT
D gene: TRBD2; J gene: TRBJ2-3; clone size: many; CDR3 length: 14; V gene: TRBV10-1; CDR3 protein: CASSQWTSGNPQYF; CDR3 DNA: TGCGCCAGCAGTCAATGGACTAGCGGGAATCCGCAGTATTTT
D gene: .; J gene: TRBJ1-1; clone size: many; CDR3 length: 11; V gene: TRBV20-1; CDR3 protein: CSATANTEAFF; CDR3 DNA: TGCAGTGCCACAGCGAACACTGAAGCTTTCTTT
D gene: .; J gene: TRBJ1-2; clone size: .; CDR3 length: 14; V gene: TRBV5-1; CDR3 protein: CASSLGPGIYGYTF; CDR3 DNA: TGCGCCAGCAGCTTAGGCCCAGGGATCTATGGCTACACCTTC
D gene: TRBD2; J gene: TRBJ2-1; clone size: many; CDR3 length: 16; V gene: TRBV7-2; CDR3 protein: CASSLVGSGRRNEQFF; CDR3 DNA: TGTGCCAGCAGCTTAGTTGGTAGCGGGAGGAGAAATGAGCAGTTCTTC
D gene: .; J gene: TRBJ2-3; clone size: .; CDR3 length: 16; V gene: TRBV5-4; CDR3 protein: CASSPLGNPPTDTQYF; CDR3 DNA: TGTGCCAGTAGCCCCCTTGGGAATCCCCCCACAGATACGCAGTATTTT
D gene: TRBD1; J gene: TRBJ1-4; clone size: many; CDR3 length: 14; V gene: TRBV12-3/TRBV12-4; CDR3 protein: CASTRRDRDEKLFF; CDR3 DNA: TGTGCCAGCACCCGCAGGGACAGGGATGAAAAACTGTTTTTT
D gene: .; J gene: TRBJ1-2; clone size: many; CDR3 length: 11; V gene: TRBV5-5; CDR3 protein: CASSPNYGYTF; CDR3 DNA: TGTGCCAGCAGCCCAAACTATGGCTACACCTTC
D gene: TRBD1; J gene: TRBJ2-1; clone size: few; CDR3 length: 13; V gene: TRBV5-1; CDR3 protein: CASSLGTGGEQFF; CDR3 DNA: TGCGCCAGCAGCTTGGGGACAGGCGGTGAGCAGTTCTTC
D gene: .; J gene: TRBJ2-1; clone size: many; CDR3 length: 15; V gene: TRBV28; CDR3 protein: CASSLISRWDNEQFF; CDR3 DNA: TGTGCCAGCAGTCTTATTAGCCGGTGGGACAATGAGCAGTTCTTC